This T cell receptor beta chain derives from a study of blood T cell repertoires in COVID-19. Produced via immunoSEQ multiplex PCR; TCRdb's table is partial and in-frame only. The table lists 200,000 to 250,000 clones, approximately 86% of them singletons. The V end was cut by 0 bases, the J end by 9 bases, with 12 bases between. Looked up from germline, CDR1 is KGHSY and CDR2 is FQNENV. This CDR3 has 15 amino acids. The sequencing sample was made of peripheral blood. The chain has TRBV16 and TRBJ1-6, with a possible D match to TRBD1 (6 bases). This receptor was obtained from a woman older than 75 with acute or convalescent COVID-19. CDR3 region: CASSQSRAGASPLHF. The CDR3 DNA sequence: TGTGCCAGCAGCCAATCGCGGGCAGGGGCTTCACCCCTCCACTTT.